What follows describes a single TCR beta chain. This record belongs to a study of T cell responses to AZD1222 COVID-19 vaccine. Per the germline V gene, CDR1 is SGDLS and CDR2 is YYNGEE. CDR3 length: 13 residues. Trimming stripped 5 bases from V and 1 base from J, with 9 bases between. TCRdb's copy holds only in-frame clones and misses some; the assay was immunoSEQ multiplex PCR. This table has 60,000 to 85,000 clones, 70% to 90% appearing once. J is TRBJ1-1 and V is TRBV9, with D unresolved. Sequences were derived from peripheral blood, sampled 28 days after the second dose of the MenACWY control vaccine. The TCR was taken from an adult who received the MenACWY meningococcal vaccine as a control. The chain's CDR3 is CASSFSENTEAFF. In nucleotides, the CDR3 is TGTGCCAGCAGTTTTTCGGAGAACACTGAAGCTTTCTTT.